A selection of T cell receptor beta chains follows, all from one sample in a study of control samples from healthy donors and cancer patients. Clones were read by immunoSEQ multiplex PCR, and TCRdb kept only the in-frame ones, dropping some. The sample yields about 220,000 clones, around 94% seen once. Sequenced: blood. These receptors were taken from a man aged 45-60 years in good health. The CDR3 runs from the conserved cysteine through the conserved F or W. Fields, in order: J gene, D gene, V gene, clone size, CDR3 DNA, CDR3 protein. The D gene is left open where the match is weak. Size values are once, few and many counts, or a class for expanded clones, and some rows have none.

>TRBJ2-7|.|TRBV7-2|.
TGTGCCAGCAGCTTAGGGTGGGGAGACCCCTACGAGCAGTACTTC
CASSLGWGDPYEQYF
>TRBJ1-6|.|TRBV28|.
TGTGCCAGCAACCTGGACACCATATATTCACCCCTCCACTTT
CASNLDTIYSPLHF
>TRBJ1-4|TRBD1|TRBV28|.
TGTGCCAGCAGAAGACAGGGGGCGGATGAAAAACTGTTTTTT
CASRRQGADEKLFF
>TRBJ2-6|TRBD2|TRBV2|.
TGTGCCAGCAGTCTCCGGACTAGCGGGGGGGCAGGGGCCAACGTCCTGACTTTC
CASSLRTSGGAGANVLTF
>TRBJ1-5|.|TRBV5-6|.
TGTGCCAGCAGCTTGGGGCTCAGCAATCAGCCCCAGCATTTT
CASSLGLSNQPQHF
>TRBJ2-5|.|TRBV3-1/TRBV3-2|.
TGTGCCAGCAGCCGTCGACAGCCACAAGAGACCCAGTACTTC
CASSRRQPQETQYF
>TRBJ1-3|.|TRBV11-1|.
TGTGCCAGCGAAGGGGCGATTGGAAACACCATATATTTT
CASEGAIGNTIYF
>TRBJ1-4|.|TRBV5-6|.
TGTGCCAGCAGCTCCACAGGGAGAAAGGATGAAAAACTGTTTTTT
CASSSTGRKDEKLFF
>TRBJ2-3|.|TRBV5-4|.
TGTGCCAGCAGCTTGGATTTGGCGACCACAGATACGCAGTATTTT
CASSLDLATTDTQYF
>TRBJ2-1|TRBD1|TRBV6-5|.
TGTGCCAGCCAAAGACAGGGAAGCTCCTACAATGAGCAGTTCTTC
CASQRQGSSYNEQFF
>TRBJ1-3|.|TRBV30|.
TGTGCCTGGAGCGGAGACAGGATAAGAGGAAACACCATATATTTT
CAWSGDRIRGNTIYF
>TRBJ1-1|.|TRBV6-5|.
TGTGCTTCCAGGGGATACACTGAAGCTTTCTTT
CASRGYTEAFF
>TRBJ2-7|.|TRBV7-3|.
TGTGCCAGCAGCTTAAGGGACCGCGGGTCGCAGTACTTC
CASSLRDRGSQYF
>TRBJ1-1|TRBD1|TRBV5-1|.
TGCGCCAGCAGCAGAGGGACAGGGGGGACTGAAGCTTTCTTT
CASSRGTGGTEAFF
>TRBJ2-2|.|TRBV19|.
TGTGCCAGTAGTGCCCGAGGCTCGGGCACCGGGGAGCTGTTTTTT
CASSARGSGTGELFF
>TRBJ1-1|.|TRBV5-1|.
TGCGCCAGCAGCTTGGAGGGAAGTGAAGCTTTCTTT
CASSLEGSEAFF
>TRBJ1-5|.|TRBV6-1|.
TGTGCCAGCAGTGAAGCGGCAGGATACCCGAATCAGCCCCAGCATTTT
CASSEAAGYPNQPQHF
>TRBJ2-5|TRBD2|TRBV28|.
TGTGCCAGCAGTTCGCCGGGACTACCAAGGGAGACCCAGTACTTC
CASSSPGLPRETQYF
>TRBJ2-2|.|TRBV3-1/TRBV3-2|.
TGTGCCAGCAGCCAAGATCTCTCGGCCAGGGGCGGGGAGCTGTTTTTT
CASSQDLSARGGELFF
>TRBJ1-1|.|TRBV15|.
TGTGCCACCAGCAACCCGGCGGACACTGAAGCTTTCTTT
CATSNPADTEAFF
>TRBJ1-4|.|TRBV11-2|.
TGTGCCAGCAGCTTAGATCGGGGAGGGGGGTATGAAAAACTGTTTTTT
CASSLDRGGGYEKLFF
>TRBJ2-7|.|TRBV11-3|few
TGTGCCAGCAGCCGGGACCGAAACTACGAGCAGTACTTC
CASSRDRNYEQYF
>TRBJ1-2|TRBD1|TRBV11-1|.
TGTGCCAGCAGCTTCGACAGGGACACCTACACCTTC
CASSFDRDTYTF
>TRBJ1-2|.|TRBV15|.
TGTGCCACCAGCGCCAGGCGAAACTATGGCTACACCTTC
CATSARRNYGYTF
>TRBJ1-1|.|TRBV28|.
TGTGCCAGCAGTTCGAGAAGACGTTTCGCTTTCTTT
CASSSRRRFAFF